This T cell receptor beta chain originates from a study of T cell repertoires in cytomegalovirus infection. Overall study findings and caveats: Carriers of CMV plus the relevant HLA were identified by cumulative public TCR beta family frequency.

Using its own MiXCR run on the reads, TCRdb lists one record per CDR3 protein. The data show almost 300,000 distinct CDR3 sequences, around 10% seen once. The table lists this clonotype with many counts. Its antigen is unknown. V was pared by 4 bases and J by 6 bases, with 21 bases between. There are 16 residues in the CDR3. CDR1 is MDHEN, CDR2 SYDVKM, per germline. Sequences were obtained from PBMCs. This clonotype was obtained from a human donor in good health (CMV status not recorded). Some clones in this sample may be carry-over from other donors' samples. The genes are TRBV28 and TRBJ2-5; D is perhaps TRBD2 (7 bases). The CDR3: CASSSALGGRRQTQYF. CDR3 DNA sequence: TGTGCCAGCAGTTCCGCCCTCGGGGGGCGCCGTCAGACCCAGTACTTC.